This TCR beta chain was documented in a study of blood T cell repertoires in COVID-19. Study at large: COVID-19 samples from acute and convalescent phases originated in the United States, Italy and Spain. T cells, B-cell-depleted T cells, or PBMCs supplied cDNA or gDNA.

Here immunoSEQ multiplex PCR was the method, and the copy in TCRdb shows in-frame clones only, minus some. The table lists about 220,000 clones, 80% of them singletons, with roughly 12% in the top ten. This CDR3 region has 13 residues. J gave up 7 bases and V 5 bases, and 7 bases lay outside the gene matches. CDR1 and CDR2 (germline): GTSNPN, SVGIG (reference sequence). Material: peripheral blood. V usage is TRBV30 and J usage is TRBJ1-5; TRBD1 agrees at 8 bases. This clonotype was sampled from a human donor in a cohort sampled during active COVID-19. CDR3 sequence: CAWADRGDQPQHF. For the CDR3, the DNA is TGTGCCTGGGCCGACAGGGGTGACCAGCCCCAGCATTTT. The full variable domain, its missing parts supplied by reference TRBV30 and TRBJ1-5, is SQTIHQWPATLVQPVGSPLSLECTVEGTSNPNLYWYRQAAGRGLQLLFYSVGIGQISSEVPQNLSASRPQDRQFILSSKKLLLSDSGFYLCAWADRGDQPQHFGDGTRLSIL.